The following is a T cell receptor (beta chain) sequence with its context. Per the original data handling: Reference gene primers were amplified, and this amplification served to estimate nucleated cell counts. The method was immunoSEQ multiplex PCR; TCRdb's version includes in-frame clones alone and lacks a portion of them. V and J calls and clone size are given by that table; D and trimming were obtained from the DNA. Counted here are fewer than 200,000 clones, 88% occurring once; the ten biggest clones make up about 9.4%. This CDR3 has 14 residues. Germline V gene sequence: CDR1 LNHDA, CDR2 SQIVND (reference sequence). V dropped 8 bases and J dropped 1; count of bases not matched to a gene: 3. This record comes from a study of blood T cell repertoires in COVID-19. Study background: Acute-phase and convalescent COVID-19 samples originated in the United States, Italy and Spain.

The sequenced sample consisted of PBMCs or T cells enriched from blood (not recorded which). This sequence originates from a woman between 18 and 30 years old who had recovered from COVID-19. The genes are TRBV19 and TRBJ1-5; 9 bases agree with TRBD1. In DNA, the CDR3 is TGTGCCAGTGCACAGGGGGCCAGCAATCAGCCCCAGCATTTT. Translating it yields CASAQGASNQPQHF.